Listed here are 2 T cell receptor beta chains from one sample, sequenced in a study of T cells after yellow fever vaccination. Each CDR3 protein is one row after TCRdb ran MiXCR on the 5' RACE reads. The table includes approximately 450,000 distinct CDR3 sequences, around 19% detected once. The sample was PBMCs, taken before the yellow fever booster vaccination. Receptors originate from a man aged 18 to 29 who received the YFV17D yellow fever vaccine.

The rearrangement joins TRBV15 to TRBJ2-1, with 7 bases matching TRBD1. V lost 0 bases and J lost 0; bases outside the gene matches: 2. CDR1 LNHNV and CDR2 YYDKDF come from the germline V gene (reference sequence). The CDR3 loop spans 16 amino acids. The CDR3 nucleotides read TGTGCCACCAGCAGAGACAGGGGGAACTCCTACAATGAGCAGTTCTTC. Amino acids: CATSRDRGNSYNEQFF.

The count of this clonotype is one. The chain joins TRBV4-1 to TRBJ2-2; 10 nucleotides align to TRBD1. Germline trimming cut 6 bases from V and 7 bases from J; bases unmatched to any gene: 11. CDR1 is MGHRA, CDR2 YSYEKL, per germline. CDR3 length: 16 amino acids. CDR3 loop: CASRLGQGVANGELFF. As DNA, the CDR3 is TGCGCCAGCAGACTAGGACAGGGGGTCGCGAACGGGGAGCTGTTTTTT.